Presented here are 18 T cell receptor beta chains from one specimen sequenced in a study of vaccination and CD4 T cells after COVID-19 (dated by TCRdb to between 2021 and 2024). To prepare the library, PCR was applied. Sequencer: Illumina iSeq 100. At the Johns Hopkins FTIC core, DNA from the cultured CD4+ T cells underwent TCR sequencing with the Oncomine TCR Beta short-read assay. The public reads were quality trimmed at Q25 with fastp and then assembled into clones with MiXCR by TCRdb, keeping productive beta chains. When rows share a CDR3 protein, they turn into one entry using the most common DNA and genes. This sample comprises 20,000 to 25,000 distinct CDR3 sequences, 30% to 35% of them detected only once. Roughly 10% of the sample lies in the top ten. Their antigens remain unidentified. The time point label here, explained by the study, means: late sampling 161 to 241 days after vaccination in a few convalescent patients. The treatment or condition label here, explained by the study, means: roughly 10-day PBMC culture with coronavirus spike peptide pools or control peptides (ViraFEST assay).

This specimen was CD4+ T cells from blood, cultured in vitro, taken about 7 months after SARS-CoV-2 vaccination. The receptors shown here come from a human donor who had recovered from COVID-19.

This chain uses TRBV4-1 with TRBJ2-7, with D perhaps matching TRBD1 (5 bases). This CDR3 spans 13 amino acids. Deletions cut 2 bases from V and 5 bases from J, with 10 bases between. The germline gives CDR1 MGHRA, CDR2 YSYEKL. The DNA for the CDR3 is TGCGCCAGCAGCCAACAGGGATCCCACGAGCAGTACTTC. The encoded protein is CASSQQGSHEQYF.

This clonotype has just a few counts. One end of the junction varies from germline; a read error may be responsible. This chain uses TRBV6-1 with TRBJ1-1, with 8 bases aligning to TRBD1. Germline CDR1 and CDR2: MNHNS and SASEGT. This CDR3 contains 13 residues. CDR3 in amino acids: CASSEDRGPEAFF. DNA for the CDR3: TGTGCCAGCAGCGAAGACAGGGGTCCTGAAGCTTTCTTT.

V is TRBV5-1 and J is TRBJ2-1, with 12 bases that match TRBD2. The V segment lost 4 bases and the J segment 8 bases; nucleotides outside the gene matches: 7. From germline, CDR1 is SGHRS and CDR2 YFSETQ. The CDR3 runs to 15 residues. The CDR3 DNA reads TGCGCCAGCAGCCTACAGACTAGCGGGAGCTATGAGCAGTTCTTC. It codes for CASSLQTSGSYEQFF.

This clonotype turned up a few times. J is TRBJ1-1 and V is TRBV6-1; D is ambiguous. Per germline, CDR1 MNHNS and CDR2 SASEGT. CDR3 length equals 13 residues. V gave up 6 bases and J gave up 1 base, with 9 bases separating them. This chain's CDR3 is CASRRGPNTEAFF. The DNA of the CDR3 is TGTGCCAGCAGGCGGGGTCCGAACACTGAAGCTTTCTTT.

This clonotype was seen more than once but under ten times. The genes are TRBV7-9 and TRBJ1-2; TRBD1 is a possible D gene (6 bases). The CDR3 contains 13 residues. Germline V CDR1 and CDR2: SEHNR, FQNEAQ (reference sequence). The V end was cut by 4 bases, the J end by 4 bases, with 10 bases between. The DNA for the CDR3 is TGTGCCAGCAGCTGGACAGCGACCTATGGCTACACCTTC. It translates to CASSWTATYGYTF.

The V call is TRBV7-2, the J call TRBJ1-1; TRBD1 matches at 7 bases. This CDR3 is 16 amino acids long. Germline CDR1 reads SGHTA; CDR2 reads FQGNSA. The J segment lost 5 bases and the V segment lost 2 bases, leaving 11 bases of the junction unmatched. Here the CDR3 reads CASSLSDRVMGTEAFF. In nucleotides, the CDR3 is TGTGCCAGCAGCTTAAGTGACAGGGTGATGGGGACTGAAGCTTTCTTT.

This rearrangement joins TRBV7-9 to TRBJ2-7; D remains unclear. This CDR3 is built from 12 residues. With 1 base removed from V and 6 bases from J, the gap between germline ends came to 7 bases. From germline, CDR1 is SEHNR and CDR2 FQNEAQ (reference sequence). The CDR3 coding sequence is TGTGCCAGCAGCTTAGTGGTGGTCGAGCAGTACTTC. This encodes CASSLVVVEQYF.

The chain links TRBV5-4 to TRBJ2-5; TRBD1 matches 8 bases. The V gene end was trimmed by 1 base and the J gene end by 5 bases; junction bases not matched to a gene: 4. Germline CDR1 is SGHNT and CDR2 is YYREEE (reference sequence). The CDR3 extends over 14 amino acids. Written as DNA, the CDR3 is TGTGCCAGCAGCTTGCAGGGGGCGTCTGAGACCCAGTACTTC. It encodes CASSLQGASETQYF.

The chain has TRBV21-1 and TRBJ2-7. TRBV21-1 is an annotated pseudogene. This CDR3 has 12 amino acids. CDR3 residues: CASSKTPYEQYF. The CDR3 DNA reads TGTGCCAGCAGCAAAACCCCCTACGAGCAGTACTTC.

This clonotype has more than one count but fewer than ten. CDR3 protein: CASSPRQGTDGYTF. The CDR3 DNA sequence: TGTGCCAGCAGCCCCAGACAGGGAACGGATGGCTACACCTTC. This rearrangement joins TRBV7-9 to TRBJ1-2; 7 nucleotides agree with TRBD1. The CDR3 covers 14 residues. Looked up from germline, CDR1 is SEHNR and CDR2 is FQNEAQ (reference sequence). V was pared by 5 bases and J by 6 bases, with 9 bases of the junction left unmatched.

The sample holds one count of this clonotype. The CDR3: CSAPKTLAGVNEQFF. The CDR3, as DNA: TGCAGTGCGCCGAAAACACTAGCGGGGGTCAATGAGCAGTTCTTC. This chain uses TRBV20-1 with TRBJ2-1, with 11 bases that match TRBD2. Germline V gives CDR1 DFQATT, CDR2 SNEGSKA (reference sequence). CDR3 length equals 15 residues. Trimming took 6 bases from V and 6 from J; bases not matched to a gene: 10.

The rearrangement uses TRBV20-1 and TRBJ2-5, with 10 bases lining up with TRBD2. This CDR3 is 13 amino acids long. CDR1 is DFQATT and CDR2 is SNEGSKA in the germline V gene (reference sequence). V shed 3 bases and J 4 bases; nucleotides not matched to a gene: 2. The CDR3 sequence is CSASRLAGETQYF. The CDR3 DNA reads TGCAGTGCTAGTCGACTAGCGGGAGAGACCCAGTACTTC.

The sample holds a few counts of this clonotype. The gene calls are TRBV11-3 and TRBJ2-7; 8 bases line up with TRBD2. The V segment lost 6 bases and the J segment 0 bases; nucleotides outside the gene matches: 4. Germline assignment: CDR1 SGHNT and CDR2 YENEEA. CDR3 length equals 14 residues. CDR3 loop: CASSSGTSSYEQYF. The CDR3 region has the DNA TGTGCCAGCAGTTCCGGGACTAGCTCCTACGAGCAGTACTTC.

This clonotype has a handful of counts. This sequence joins TRBV28 and TRBJ1-1; TRBD1 agrees at 12 bases. The CDR3 is made up of 16 amino acids. The germline gives CDR1 MDHEN, CDR2 SYDVKM. J gave up 5 bases and V 5 bases, and 9 bases lay outside the gene matches. The CDR3 reads CASSPGTGGAWTEAFF. CDR3 nucleotide sequence: TGTGCCAGCAGTCCGGGGACAGGGGGCGCGTGGACTGAAGCTTTCTTT.

This clonotype has only a few counts. V usage is TRBV27 and J usage is TRBJ2-2; D is unclear. This CDR3 comprises 15 residues. Trimming cost V 7 bases and J 0 bases, with 12 bases left between them. Germline assignment: CDR1 MNHEY and CDR2 SMNVEV (reference sequence). The CDR3, as DNA: TGTGCCAGCACCCTAAAGGCAGCGAACACCGGGGAGCTGTTTTTT. Translating it yields CASTLKAANTGELFF.

This rearrangement joins TRBV5-4 to TRBJ1-6, with D hard to call. Germline CDR1 is SGHNT and CDR2 is YYREEE (reference sequence). The V end lost 4 bases, the J end lost 9 bases, and 11 bases lay between the germline ends. The CDR3 runs 13 residues. The CDR3 protein is CASSPGQGSPLHF. The DNA of the CDR3 is TGTGCCAGCAGCCCCGGGCAAGGTTCACCCCTCCACTTT.

The chain recombines TRBV6-1 with TRBJ2-6, with D perhaps TRBD1 (7 bases). V dropped 5 bases and J dropped 2 bases, with 13 bases sitting between them. CDR3 length: 16 amino acids. Germline CDR1 and CDR2: MNHNS and SASEGT. The CDR3 loop is CASSQTGRPGANVLTF. The CDR3 nucleotides read TGTGCCAGCAGTCAGACAGGGAGGCCTGGGGCCAACGTCCTGACTTTC.

This clonotype occurred a few times. The CDR3 DNA follows: TGTGCCATCAGTGATGTGGGTAAGAATCAGCCCCAGCATTTT. Its translation: CAISDVGKNQPQHF. The J gene is TRBJ1-5, the V gene TRBV10-3; D call uncertain. Trimming shortened V by 3 bases and J by 4 bases, and 10 bases separated the two germline ends. The CDR3 is 14 residues long. Germline CDR1 is ENHRY and CDR2 is SYGVKD.